The present entry profiles one T cell receptor (beta chain) with its context. Germline V gene sequence: CDR1 SGHTA, CDR2 FQGNSA. This CDR3 has 19 residues. V was pared by 3 bases and J by 1 base, with 19 bases between. The entry originates in a study of T cell responses to AZD1222 COVID-19 vaccine. Sequenced by immunoSEQ multiplex PCR; TCRdb stores in-frame clones only, minus some. The table includes 150,000 or so clones, roughly 87% detected once. V usage is TRBV7-2 and J usage is TRBJ2-6; D unclear. The clonotype comes from an adult who received the AZD1222 COVID-19 vaccine. Specimen: peripheral blood, collected 28 days after the second AZD1222 dose. CDR3 amino acids: CASSFPEGKAQSGANVLTF. DNA of the CDR3: TGTGCCAGCAGCTTCCCGGAAGGGAAGGCCCAATCTGGGGCCAACGTCCTGACTTTC.